The T cell receptor beta chain under discussion was sequenced for a study of response to subunit inactivated influenza vaccine. Findings and caveats of the study: The authors put forward the suggestion that each seasonal influenza vaccination may bring in only a limited number of new T cells.

TCRdb reprocessed the RT-PCR reads via MiXCR and lists one record per CDR3 protein. Seen here are approximately 170,000 distinct CDR3 sequences, 14% observed once, and the top ten hold about 25%. This clonotype was detected only a few times. Its antigen is unknown. The CDR3 has 13 residues. Trimming cost V 0 bases and J 4 bases, with 8 bases left between them. The germline gives CDR1 SGDLS, CDR2 YYNGEE. The chain employs TRBV9 and TRBJ2-7; D is undetermined. The material sequenced was CD8+ T cells sorted from PBMCs, taken about 5 days after vaccination. The TCR was taken from a man between 45 and 60 years old who received an inactivated influenza vaccine. The CDR3 reads CASSVAPGYEQYF. The CDR3 DNA is TGTGCCAGCAGCGTAGCACCCGGGTACGAGCAGTACTTC.